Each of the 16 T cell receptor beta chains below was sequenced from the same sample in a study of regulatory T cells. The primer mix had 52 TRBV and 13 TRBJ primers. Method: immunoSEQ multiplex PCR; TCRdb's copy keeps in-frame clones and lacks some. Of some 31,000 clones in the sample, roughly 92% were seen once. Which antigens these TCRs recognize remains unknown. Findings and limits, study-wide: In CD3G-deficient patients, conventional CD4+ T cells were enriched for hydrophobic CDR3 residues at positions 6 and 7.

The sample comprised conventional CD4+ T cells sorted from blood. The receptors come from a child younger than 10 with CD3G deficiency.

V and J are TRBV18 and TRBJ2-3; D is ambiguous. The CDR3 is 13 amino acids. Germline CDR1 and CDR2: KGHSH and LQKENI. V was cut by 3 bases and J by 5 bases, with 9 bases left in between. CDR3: CASSPLLQDTQYF. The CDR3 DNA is TGTGCCAGCTCACCCCTGCTCCAAGATACGCAGTATTTT.

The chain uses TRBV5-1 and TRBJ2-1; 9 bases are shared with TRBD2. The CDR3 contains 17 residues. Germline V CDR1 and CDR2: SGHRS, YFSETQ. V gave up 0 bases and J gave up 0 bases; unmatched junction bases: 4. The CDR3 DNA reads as TGCGCCAGCAGCTTGGGACTAGCGGACAACTCCTACAATGAGCAGTTCTTC. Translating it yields CASSLGLADNSYNEQFF.

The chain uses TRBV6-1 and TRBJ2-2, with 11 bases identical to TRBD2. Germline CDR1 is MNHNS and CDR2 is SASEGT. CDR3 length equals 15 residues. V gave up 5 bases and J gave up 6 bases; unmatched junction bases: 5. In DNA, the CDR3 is TGTGCCAGCAGTCTTAGCGGGAGGGGGGCCGGGGAGCTGTTTTTT. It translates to CASSLSGRGAGELFF.

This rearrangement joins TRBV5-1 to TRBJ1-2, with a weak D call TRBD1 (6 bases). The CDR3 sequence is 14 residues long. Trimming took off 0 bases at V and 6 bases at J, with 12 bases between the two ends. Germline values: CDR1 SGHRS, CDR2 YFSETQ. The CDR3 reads CASSLALAGDGYTF. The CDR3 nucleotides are TGCGCCAGCAGCTTGGCCCTGGCAGGGGATGGCTACACCTTC.

The CDR3 sequence: CASSRSWTGTYEQYF. CDR3 DNA: TGTGCCAGCAGTCGCTCCTGGACGGGCACCTACGAGCAGTACTTC. This sequence joins TRBV28 and TRBJ2-7; D ambiguous. This CDR3 region has 15 residues. V lost 5 bases to trimming and J lost 2 bases, with 16 bases between them. The germline V gene encodes CDR1 MDHEN and CDR2 SYDVKM.

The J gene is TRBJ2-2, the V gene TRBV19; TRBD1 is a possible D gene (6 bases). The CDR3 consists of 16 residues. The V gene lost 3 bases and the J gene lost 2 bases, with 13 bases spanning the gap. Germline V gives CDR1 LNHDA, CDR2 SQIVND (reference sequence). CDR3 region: CASSIRTALNTGELFF. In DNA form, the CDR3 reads TGTGCCAGTAGTATTCGGACAGCGTTAAACACCGGGGAGCTGTTTTTT.

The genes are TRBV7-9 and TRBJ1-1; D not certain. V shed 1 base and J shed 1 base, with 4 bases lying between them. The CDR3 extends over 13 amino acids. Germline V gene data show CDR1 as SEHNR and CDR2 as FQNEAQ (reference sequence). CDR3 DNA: TGTGCCAGCAGCTTAGACAGGAACACTGAAGCTTTCTTT. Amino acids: CASSLDRNTEAFF.

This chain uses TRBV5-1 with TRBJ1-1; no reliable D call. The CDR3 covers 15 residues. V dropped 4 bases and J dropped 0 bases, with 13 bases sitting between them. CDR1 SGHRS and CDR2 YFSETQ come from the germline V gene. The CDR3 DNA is TGCGCCAGCAGCCCCGGGTTTGGCGTGAACACTGAAGCTTTCTTT. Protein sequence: CASSPGFGVNTEAFF.

The DNA of the CDR3 is TGCAGTGCTAGGCTAGACGATGAGCAGTTCTTC. It specifies CSARLDDEQFF. The genes are TRBV20-1 and TRBJ2-1; D gene ambiguous. V lost 3 bases, J lost 8 bases, and 8 bases lay in between. The germline V gene has CDR1 DFQATT and CDR2 SNEGSKA (reference sequence). The CDR3 is 11 amino acids.

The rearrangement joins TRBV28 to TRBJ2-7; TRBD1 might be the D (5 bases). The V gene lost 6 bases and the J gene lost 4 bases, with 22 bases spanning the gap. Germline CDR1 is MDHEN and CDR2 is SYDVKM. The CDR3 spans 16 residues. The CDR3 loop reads CASSRPSRAGLYEQYF. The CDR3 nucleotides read TGTGCCAGCAGCCGTCCTTCCAGGGCTGGTCTTTACGAGCAGTACTTC.

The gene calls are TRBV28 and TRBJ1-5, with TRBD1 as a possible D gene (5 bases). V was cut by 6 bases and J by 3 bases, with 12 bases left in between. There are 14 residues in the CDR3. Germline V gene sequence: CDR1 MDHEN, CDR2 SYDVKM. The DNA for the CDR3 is TGTGCCAGCAGCCGGGGGAAGTTCAATCAGCCCCAGCATTTT. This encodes CASSRGKFNQPQHF.

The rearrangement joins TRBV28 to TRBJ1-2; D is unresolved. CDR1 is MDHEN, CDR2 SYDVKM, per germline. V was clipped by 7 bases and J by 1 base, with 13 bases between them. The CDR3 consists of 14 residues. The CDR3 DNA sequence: TGTGCCAGCAACGCGTTTGGGTTTAACTATGGCTACACCTTC. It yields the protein CASNAFGFNYGYTF.

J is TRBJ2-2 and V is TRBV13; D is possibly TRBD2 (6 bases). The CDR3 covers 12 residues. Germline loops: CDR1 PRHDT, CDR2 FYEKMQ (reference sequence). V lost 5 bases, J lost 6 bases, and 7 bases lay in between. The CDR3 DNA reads TGTGCCAGCAGCGGGGGGTCCGGGGAGCTGTTTTTT. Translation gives CASSGGSGELFF.

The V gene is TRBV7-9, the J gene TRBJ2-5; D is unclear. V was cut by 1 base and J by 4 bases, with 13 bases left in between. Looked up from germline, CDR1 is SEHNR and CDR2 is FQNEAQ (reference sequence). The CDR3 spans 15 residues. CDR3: CASSLVGSGRETQYF. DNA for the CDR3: TGTGCCAGCAGCTTAGTGGGGTCTGGTCGAGAGACCCAGTACTTC.

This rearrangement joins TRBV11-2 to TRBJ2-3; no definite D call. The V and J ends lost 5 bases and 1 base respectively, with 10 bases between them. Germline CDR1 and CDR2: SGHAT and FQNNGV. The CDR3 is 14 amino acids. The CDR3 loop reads CASSLNLGTDTQYF. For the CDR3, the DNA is TGTGCCAGCAGCCTAAACTTAGGCACAGATACGCAGTATTTT.

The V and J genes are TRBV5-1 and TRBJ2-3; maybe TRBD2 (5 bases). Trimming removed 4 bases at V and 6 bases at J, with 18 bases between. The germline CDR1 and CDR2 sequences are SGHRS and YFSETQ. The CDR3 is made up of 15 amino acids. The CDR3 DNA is TGCGCCAGCAGCCCGGGAAGTAGGATCGGGGATACGCAGTATTTT. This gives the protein CASSPGSRIGDTQYF. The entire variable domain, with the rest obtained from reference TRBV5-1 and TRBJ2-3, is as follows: KAGVTQTPRYLIKTRGQQVTLSCSPISGHRSVSWYQQTPGQGLQFLFEYFSETQRNKGNFPGRFSGRQFSNSRSEMNVSTLELGDSALYLCASSPGSRIGDTQYFGPGTRLTVL.